These 21 T cell receptor beta chains share one sample of origin, sequenced in a study of cytomegalovirus exposure and HLA in healthy donors. The PCR used 60 Vbeta and 13 Jbeta primers. Sequencing was performed with immunoSEQ multiplex PCR; in TCRdb, only in-frame clones are kept and a portion is missing. The sample consists of 110,000 to 150,000 clones, roughly 82% of them appearing once. Sequenced input: PBMCs. The source of these receptors is a male donor in good health and CMV-seronegative.

This rearrangement joins TRBV4-1 to TRBJ2-1; 10 positions agree with TRBD1. There are 17 residues in the CDR3. The germline V gene has CDR1 MGHRA and CDR2 YSYEKL. After removal of 4 bases from V and 6 bases from J, the junction contained 12 bases not matched to a gene. The CDR3 DNA reads TGCGCCAGCAGCCTGACCCCGGGGACAGGGGCCCTCAATGAGCAGTTCTTC. Protein product: CASSLTPGTGALNEQFF.

V and J are TRBV28 and TRBJ2-7, with TRBD1 matching 9 bases. Trimming at V came to 6 bases and at J to 3 bases, leaving 9 bases not matched to a gene. Per germline, CDR1 MDHEN and CDR2 SYDVKM. The CDR3 totals 15 residues. The CDR3 protein is CASRKLPGQGYEQYF. Written as DNA, the CDR3 is TGTGCCAGCAGGAAACTGCCGGGACAGGGCTACGAGCAGTACTTC.

This chain uses TRBV2 with TRBJ2-7; possible D gene TRBD1, 5 bases. CDR3 length equals 8 residues. V was clipped by 5 bases and J by 13 bases, with 6 bases between them. Looked up from germline, CDR1 is SNHLY and CDR2 is FYNNEI. Here the CDR3 DNA reads TGTGCCAGCAGTCAGGGCTACTTC. This sequence encodes CASSQGYF.

The J gene is TRBJ1-1, the V gene TRBV4-1; perhaps TRBD1 as D (6 bases). Trimming left V 2 bases short and J 3 bases short, with 16 bases between. The CDR3 covers 16 residues. Germline V gene lookup returns CDR1 MGHRA and CDR2 YSYEKL. Here the CDR3 reads CASSQLSGGRDTEAFF. CDR3 nucleotide sequence: TGCGCCAGCAGCCAACTGTCCGGGGGGCGGGACACTGAAGCTTTCTTT.

The chain combines TRBV6-5 with TRBJ1-2, with 12 bases aligning to TRBD1. V gave up 0 bases and J gave up 8 bases; unmatched junction bases: 4. The germline V gene has CDR1 MNHEY and CDR2 SVGAGI. This CDR3 is built from 15 residues. The DNA of the CDR3 is TGTGCCAGCAGTTACTCGGGACAGGGGGCTCGGGGCTACACCTTC. Translated: CASSYSGQGARGYTF.

The chain employs TRBV18 and TRBJ1-5, with 8 nucleotides matching TRBD1. The CDR3 sequence is 18 residues long. V shed 2 bases, J shed 5 bases, and the junction held 14 bases outside the gene matches. Looked up from germline, CDR1 is KGHSH and CDR2 is LQKENI. CDR3 sequence: CASSPTAKGQGGHQPQHF. In nucleotides, the CDR3 is TGTGCCAGCTCACCAACAGCCAAAGGACAGGGTGGGCATCAGCCCCAGCATTTT.

The sample holds one count of this clone. This rearrangement joins TRBV6-5 to TRBJ1-2; D ambiguous. The germline CDR1 and CDR2 sequences are MNHEY and SVGAGI. Deletions cut 0 bases from V and 7 bases from J, with 12 bases between. This CDR3 region has 14 residues. The chain's CDR3 is CASSYSREVVGYTF. In DNA form, the CDR3 reads TGTGCCAGCAGTTACTCGCGGGAGGTAGTTGGCTACACCTTC.

The genes are TRBV6-6 and TRBJ2-3; TRBD2 matches at 12 bases. The CDR3 runs to 16 residues. V lost 2 bases to trimming and J lost 5 bases; unmatched junction nucleotides: 5. Germline values: CDR1 MNHNY, CDR2 SVGAGI (reference sequence). CDR3 amino acids: CASSYTLAGGGDTQYF. Written as DNA, the CDR3 is TGTGCCAGCAGTTACACTCTAGCGGGGGGGGGAGATACGCAGTATTTT.

This chain joins TRBV30 and TRBJ1-1, with 8 bases identical to TRBD1. Per germline, CDR1 GTSNPN and CDR2 SVGIG (reference sequence). CDR3 size: 13 residues. V was pared by 4 bases and J by 2 bases, with 3 bases of the junction left unmatched. CDR3 coding DNA: TGTGCCTGGAACGCAGGGGGCAACACTGAAGCTTTCTTT. Its protein is CAWNAGGNTEAFF. The full variable domain, with the rest looked up from reference TRBV30 and TRBJ1-1, is SQTIHQWPATLVQPVGSPLSLECTVEGTSNPNLYWYRQAAGRGLQLLFYSVGIGQISSEVPQNLSASRPQDRQFILSSKKLLLSDSGFYLCAWNAGGNTEAFFGQGTRLTVV.

There are a few counts of this clone. The chain uses TRBV5-6 and TRBJ2-1, with TRBD2 matching over 8 bases. V trimming: 0 bases; J trimming: 5 bases; junction bases outside the gene matches: 1. The CDR3 covers 14 residues. Germline V gene sequence: CDR1 SGHDT, CDR2 YYEEEE. Here the CDR3 reads CASSLAGGDNEQFF. In DNA form, the CDR3 reads TGTGCCAGCAGCTTGGCGGGAGGGGACAATGAGCAGTTCTTC. Filled out from reference TRBV5-6 and TRBJ2-1, the complete variable domain reads DAGVTQSPTHLIKTRGQQVTLRCSPKSGHDTVSWYQQALGQGPQFIFQYYEEEERQRGNFPDRFSGHQFPNYSSELNVNALLLGDSALYLCASSLAGGDNEQFFGPGTRLTVL.

The CDR3 reads CASSPGTSGGVYNEQFF. The DNA for the CDR3 is TGTGCCAGTAGTCCCGGGACTAGCGGGGGGGTGTACAATGAGCAGTTCTTC. J is TRBJ2-1 and V is TRBV19; 16 bases align to TRBD2. The CDR3 is 17 amino acids. From germline, CDR1 is LNHDA and CDR2 SQIVND (reference sequence). With V trimmed by 5 bases and J by 4 bases, 5 bases remained unmatched.

The table lists this clone with a count of one. The chain is built from TRBV6-4 and TRBJ2-1; the D gene is possibly TRBD1 (5 bases). V was trimmed by 3 bases and J by 0 bases, leaving 9 bases between them. CDR3 length equals 15 residues. Germline CDR1 and CDR2: MRHNA and SNTAGT. In nucleotides, the CDR3 is TGTGCCAGCAGTGATACCAGGGACTCCTACAATGAGCAGTTCTTC. Translation gives CASSDTRDSYNEQFF.

In this sample, this clone turned up a few times. The rearrangement joins TRBV5-1 to TRBJ2-1, with 14 bases identical to TRBD2. Germline CDR1 reads SGHRS; CDR2 reads YFSETQ. The CDR3 spans 22 residues. The J segment lost 0 bases and the V segment lost 2 bases, leaving 16 bases of the junction unmatched. CDR3 DNA: TGCGCCAGCAGCTTTGGGGGACTCGGGACTAGCGGGGGCCTAACCTCCTACAATGAGCAGTTCTTC. Encoded protein: CASSFGGLGTSGGLTSYNEQFF.

This chain joins TRBV5-4 and TRBJ1-1; 7 nucleotides line up with TRBD1. In germline, CDR1 is SGHNT, CDR2 YYREEE (reference sequence). This CDR3 is built from 14 residues. V dropped 4 bases and J dropped 2; count of bases not matched to a gene: 5. For the CDR3, the DNA is TGTGCCAGCAGCGCGGGGACAGCAAACACTGAAGCTTTCTTT. This encodes CASSAGTANTEAFF.

V usage is TRBV19 and J usage is TRBJ2-2; 9 bases agree with TRBD1. The CDR3 has 16 amino acids. From germline, CDR1 is LNHDA and CDR2 SQIVND (reference sequence). V dropped 11 bases and J dropped 7; count of bases not matched to a gene: 17. In DNA form, the CDR3 reads TGTGCCTCAGACGAGTGGGGGACAGGGAGGGTCGGGGAGCTGTTTTTT. It codes for CASDEWGTGRVGELFF.

The count of this clone is one. The gene calls are TRBV6-5 and TRBJ2-2; 8 nucleotides match TRBD1. V shed 6 bases and J 6 bases; nucleotides not matched to a gene: 6. This CDR3 comprises 14 residues. Germline V CDR1 and CDR2: MNHEY, SVGAGI. For the CDR3, the DNA is TGTGCCAGCAGGCCTAACAGGGGGTCCGGGGAGCTGTTTTTT. Amino acids: CASRPNRGSGELFF.

V is TRBV9 and J is TRBJ2-7, with 11 bases matching TRBD2. Per the germline V gene, CDR1 is SGDLS and CDR2 is YYNGEE. Unmatched junction bases numbered 7, after V lost 4 bases and J lost 1 base. The CDR3 spans 16 residues. CDR3 sequence reads: CASSPWRTSGSYEQYF. The CDR3 bases are TGTGCCAGCAGCCCTTGGAGGACTAGCGGGTCCTACGAGCAGTACTTC.

The chain joins TRBV12-5 to TRBJ2-5, with D tentatively TRBD2 (7 bases). V was pared by 0 bases and J by 5 bases, with 16 bases between. This CDR3 region has 16 residues. CDR1 is LGHNT and CDR2 is FRNRAP in the germline V gene. The CDR3 DNA is TGTGCTAGTGGTTTGGTACGAGGGGGGGCTAGCGAGACCCAGTACTTC. It specifies CASGLVRGGASETQYF.

V gene TRBV27 combines with J gene TRBJ2-2; TRBD2 aligns across 12 bases. V trimming: 5 bases; J trimming: 5 bases; junction bases outside the gene matches: 12. CDR1 and CDR2 from the germline V gene are MNHEY and SMNVEV (reference sequence). The CDR3 consists of 18 residues. CDR3 coding DNA: TGTGCCAGCAGTCCCGGGACTAGCGGGTCCGGCAGAACCGGGGAGCTGTTTTTT. It is translated as CASSPGTSGSGRTGELFF.

This sequence joins TRBV2 and TRBJ2-2; the match to TRBD2 covers 11 bases. V was pared by 2 bases and J by 2 bases, with 4 bases of the junction left unmatched. The CDR3 length is 17 residues. Germline V gene sequence: CDR1 SNHLY, CDR2 FYNNEI. The CDR3 here is CASSESLAGGNTGELFF. The CDR3 coding sequence is TGTGCCAGCAGTGAAAGCCTAGCGGGGGGCAACACCGGGGAGCTGTTTTTT. The full variable domain, completed using reference TRBV2 and TRBJ2-2, is EPEVTQTPSHQVTQMGQEVILRCVPISNHLYFYWYRQILGQKVEFLVSFYNNEISEKSEIFDDQFSVERPDGSNFTLKIRSTKLEDSAMYFCASSESLAGGNTGELFFGEGSRLTVL.

The chain joins TRBV7-3 to TRBJ2-3; perhaps TRBD2 as D (6 bases). The V gene lost 4 bases and the J gene lost 1 base, with 15 bases spanning the gap. There are 16 residues in the CDR3. Germline assignment: CDR1 SGHTA and CDR2 FQGTGA. The CDR3 DNA reads as TGTGCCAGCAGCTCCTCCCCGGGACTTGGCACAGATACGCAGTATTTT. Translation: CASSSSPGLGTDTQYF.